The 25 T cell receptor beta chains below all came from one sample that was sequenced in a study of cytomegalovirus exposure and HLA in healthy donors. Use of 60 Vbeta and 13 Jbeta primers characterized the PCR. Measured with immunoSEQ multiplex PCR; TCRdb has only the in-frame clones, and not every one. The sample records about 140,000 clones, about four fifths being singletons. The sequenced material came from PBMCs. These receptors were obtained from a female donor in good health and CMV-seronegative.

The chain recombines TRBV7-2 with TRBJ1-4; TRBD1 might be the D (6 bases). The CDR3 length is 15 residues. V lost 4 bases to trimming and J lost 7 bases, with 16 bases between them. The germline gives CDR1 SGHTA, CDR2 FQGNSA. This CDR3 reads CASSSSGGGSEKLFF. Written as DNA, the CDR3 is TGTGCCAGCAGCTCATCCGGGGGCGGGAGTGAAAAACTGTTTTTT.

The chain recombines TRBV5-1 with TRBJ1-3; possibly TRBD1 for D (6 bases). Germline V lookup: CDR1 SGHRS, CDR2 YFSETQ. Trimming took off 0 bases at V and 1 base at J, with 17 bases between the two ends. The CDR3 is 18 amino acids. The CDR3 spells CASSLEPFYQGSGNTIYF. The CDR3 DNA follows: TGCGCCAGCAGCTTGGAACCATTCTATCAGGGGTCTGGAAACACCATATATTTT.

V and J are TRBV29-1 and TRBJ1-3; D remains unclear. CDR1 is SQVTM, CDR2 ANQGSEA, per germline. The CDR3 is 13 amino acids. V was pared by 6 bases and J by 0 bases, with 9 bases between. The CDR3 bases are TGCAGCGTGCGGCCCAGCTCTGGAAACACCATATATTTT. Protein sequence: CSVRPSSGNTIYF.

V is TRBV2 and J is TRBJ1-5, with TRBD1 identical over 7 bases. After removal of 3 bases from V and 4 bases from J, the junction contained 3 bases not matched to a gene. The V gene's germline CDR1 is SNHLY and CDR2 FYNNEI. The CDR3 covers 14 residues. The CDR3 sequence is CASSETGRNQPQHF. The CDR3 DNA is TGTGCCAGCAGTGAGACAGGGAGGAATCAGCCCCAGCATTTT.

This clone was seen once. Written as DNA, the CDR3 is TGCGCCAGCAGCTCAAGTGGGACAGGGGTTATCAATGAGCAGTTCTTC. It is translated as CASSSSGTGVINEQFF. This chain connects TRBV5-1 to TRBJ2-1; TRBD1 aligns across 10 bases. Germline trimming cut 3 bases from V and 6 bases from J; bases unmatched to any gene: 9. Germline CDR1 SGHRS, CDR2 YFSETQ. The CDR3 consists of 16 residues.

This chain connects TRBV10-2 to TRBJ1-1; no firm D call. This CDR3 has 12 amino acids. The V gene's germline CDR1 is WSHSY and CDR2 SAAADI. The ends were cut back, 6 bases at V and 3 bases at J, with 8 bases in the middle. CDR3 region: CASRSRDTEAFF. Here the CDR3 DNA reads TGCGCCAGCAGGTCTAGAGACACTGAAGCTTTCTTT.

This CDR3 reads CATRLAAYYEQYF. CDR3 in DNA: TGTGCCACCCGACTAGCGGCCTACTACGAGCAGTACTTC. The genes are TRBV10-3 and TRBJ2-7, with 9 nucleotides matching TRBD2. In germline, CDR1 is ENHRY, CDR2 SYGVKD. CDR3 length: 13 residues. J was trimmed by 3 bases and V by 10 bases; bases with no gene match: 7.

This chain connects TRBV4-1 to TRBJ2-2, with D possibly TRBD2 on 6 matching bases. Germline V gene sequence: CDR1 MGHRA, CDR2 YSYEKL. The CDR3 loop spans 17 amino acids. V was pared by 3 bases and J by 7 bases, with 21 bases between. The DNA for the CDR3 is TGCGCCAGCAGCCAGACGAAAAAAAGACTAGAGCGCGGGGAGCTGTTTTTT. Encoded protein: CASSQTKKRLERGELFF.

The rearrangement uses TRBV7-9 and TRBJ2-7; TRBD1 aligns across 8 bases. Germline CDR1 reads SEHNR; CDR2 reads FQNEAQ (reference sequence). The CDR3 runs to 15 residues. The V gene end was trimmed by 2 bases and the J gene end by 3 bases; junction bases not matched to a gene: 6. CDR3 sequence: CASSLNSGQDYEQYF. CDR3 nucleotides: TGTGCCAGCAGCTTAAATTCGGGACAGGACTACGAGCAGTACTTC.

This clone was detected only a few times. This chain links TRBV19 with TRBJ2-7; 8 nucleotides line up with TRBD1. The trim removed 3 bases at V and 3 bases at J, leaving 7 bases unmatched. CDR1 and CDR2 from the germline V gene are LNHDA and SQIVND (reference sequence). CDR3 length: 15 amino acids. The CDR3 loop reads CASSIRTGNRYEQYF. The DNA for the CDR3 is TGTGCCAGTAGTATCAGGACAGGGAATCGCTACGAGCAGTACTTC. The variable domain in full, with the rest retrieved from reference TRBV19 and TRBJ2-7, is DGGITQSPKYLFRKEGQNVTLSCEQNLNHDAMYWYRQDPGQGLRLIYYSQIVNDFQKGDIAEGYSVSREKKESFPLTVTSAQKNPTAFYLCASSIRTGNRYEQYFGPGTRLTVT.

This sequence joins TRBV5-1 and TRBJ1-5, with D possibly matching TRBD1 (6 bases). The CDR3 runs to 15 residues. V gave up 1 base and J gave up 5 bases, with 13 bases separating them. Germline-derived CDR1 and CDR2 are SGHRS and YFSETQ. CDR3 sequence: CASSLRGDTHQPQHF. The CDR3 DNA is TGCGCCAGCAGCTTGCGGGGGGACACCCATCAGCCCCAGCATTTT.

The chain employs TRBV2 and TRBJ1-2; possible D gene TRBD1, 5 bases. The CDR3 totals 16 residues. Germline loops: CDR1 SNHLY, CDR2 FYNNEI. The V gene lost 0 bases and the J gene lost 5 bases, with 16 bases spanning the gap. The CDR3 spells CASSEALRGRTYGYTF. The CDR3 bases are TGTGCCAGCAGTGAAGCGCTTCGGGGGAGGACATATGGCTACACCTTC.

CDR3 in DNA: TGTGCCAGCAGCGGCCTGAGGTCCTACGAGCAGTACTTC. It encodes CASSGLRSYEQYF. The rearrangement uses TRBV13 and TRBJ2-7; D not certain. The V gene lost 5 bases and the J gene lost 1 base, with 9 bases spanning the gap. From germline, CDR1 is PRHDT and CDR2 FYEKMQ (reference sequence). The CDR3 has 13 amino acids.

The chain is built from TRBV2 and TRBJ2-1, with D perhaps TRBD1 (5 bases). V lost 8 bases, J lost 3 bases, and 8 bases lay in between. Germline V CDR1 and CDR2: SNHLY, FYNNEI. This CDR3 spans 12 amino acids. In DNA, the CDR3 is TGTGCCAGCGAACAGGACTACAATGAGCAGTTCTTC. Protein sequence: CASEQDYNEQFF.

V and J are TRBV7-8 and TRBJ2-2; TRBD2 aligns across 7 bases. V was clipped by 9 bases and J by 0 bases; unmatched bases: 7. The CDR3 is made up of 15 amino acids. Germline V lookup: CDR1 SGHVS, CDR2 FQNEAQ. The CDR3 region is CASRSGVANTGELFF. CDR3 coding DNA: TGTGCCAGTCGAAGCGGGGTCGCGAACACCGGGGAGCTGTTTTTT.

This clone occurred once. The V and J genes are TRBV4-1 and TRBJ2-3, with 12 bases that match TRBD2. V lost 0 bases to trimming and J lost 4 bases; unmatched junction nucleotides: 8. Germline lookup yields CDR1 MGHRA and CDR2 YSYEKL. This CDR3 contains 18 residues. Here the CDR3 DNA reads TGCGCCAGCAGCCAAGATTTCGAACTAGCGGGGGGTTCAGATACGCAGTATTTT. This encodes CASSQDFELAGGSDTQYF.

The chain employs TRBV25-1 and TRBJ1-2, with D possibly matching TRBD1 (6 bases). The CDR3 length is 13 residues. Trimming cost V 5 bases and J 6 bases, with 13 bases left between them. Germline CDR1 is MGHDK and CDR2 is SYGVNS. The CDR3 DNA reads TGTGCCAGCAGTCAGACAGGCCGTAATGGCTACACCTTC. Translating gives CASSQTGRNGYTF.

The V and J genes are TRBV4-1 and TRBJ2-1; TRBD2 agrees at 12 bases. CDR1 and CDR2 from the germline V gene are MGHRA and YSYEKL. V lost 1 base and J lost 8; bases outside the gene matches: 9. This CDR3 is 17 amino acids long. The CDR3 coding sequence is TGCGCCAGCAGCCAAGTACACCTCGGACTAGCGGGATATGAGCAGTTCTTC. The encoded protein is CASSQVHLGLAGYEQFF.

J is TRBJ2-7 and V is TRBV5-1; 7 bases align to TRBD2. The CDR3 consists of 15 residues. Germline CDR1 and CDR2: SGHRS and YFSETQ. The V segment lost 0 bases and the J segment 0 bases; nucleotides outside the gene matches: 3. The CDR3 spells CASSLGLADSYEQYF. As DNA, the CDR3 is TGCGCCAGCAGCTTGGGGCTAGCGGACTCCTACGAGCAGTACTTC.

Only a few counts were recorded for this clone. The chain carries TRBV5-1 and TRBJ2-2, with 8 bases identical to TRBD2. Per germline, CDR1 SGHRS and CDR2 YFSETQ. The V gene end was trimmed by 5 bases and the J gene end by 2 bases; junction bases not matched to a gene: 5. This CDR3 contains 15 residues. This CDR3 reads CASSSGTYNTGELFF. Written as DNA, the CDR3 is TGCGCCAGCAGTAGCGGGACCTACAACACCGGGGAGCTGTTTTTT.

The gene calls are TRBV5-4 and TRBJ2-7; D possibly corresponds to TRBD1 (6 bases). Germline loops: CDR1 SGHNT, CDR2 YYREEE (reference sequence). V was pared by 0 bases and J by 2 bases, with 15 bases between. The CDR3 length is 16 residues. The CDR3 DNA sequence: TGTGCCAGCAGCTTGGTGGGGAAGTGGGGGCCCTACGAGCAGTACTTC. It translates to CASSLVGKWGPYEQYF.

The table lists this clone with a count of one. This chain links TRBV29-1 with TRBJ2-2, with 8 bases identical to TRBD2. V lost 1 base and J lost 0; bases outside the gene matches: 10. There are 18 residues in the CDR3. Looked up from germline, CDR1 is SQVTM and CDR2 is ANQGSEA. The CDR3 spells CSVEAPSPLAANTGELFF. In DNA, the CDR3 is TGCAGCGTTGAAGCCCCCTCCCCACTAGCGGCGAACACCGGGGAGCTGTTTTTT.

The gene calls are TRBV4-1 and TRBJ2-1; D gene uncertain. V lost 8 bases and J 4 bases, leaving 9 bases between the germline ends. CDR3 length equals 12 residues. Looked up from germline, CDR1 is MGHRA and CDR2 is YSYEKL. The CDR3 DNA sequence: TGCGCCAGCGGGCTCCAATACAATGAGCAGTTCTTC. Residues: CASGLQYNEQFF.

The chain has TRBV30 and TRBJ1-4, with 9 bases matching TRBD1. The CDR3 consists of 15 residues. V trimming: 2 bases; J trimming: 5 bases; junction bases outside the gene matches: 6. CDR1 and CDR2 from the germline V gene are GTSNPN and SVGIG (reference sequence). The CDR3 loop reads CAWSRDRAVNEKLFF. The DNA of the CDR3 is TGTGCCTGGAGTAGGGACAGGGCGGTGAATGAAAAACTGTTTTTT. The complete variable domain, with remaining parts taken from reference TRBV30 and TRBJ1-4, reads SQTIHQWPATLVQPVGSPLSLECTVEGTSNPNLYWYRQAAGRGLQLLFYSVGIGQISSEVPQNLSASRPQDRQFILSSKKLLLSDSGFYLCAWSRDRAVNEKLFFGSGTQLSVL.

J is TRBJ1-4 and V is TRBV7-2; tentative D call: TRBD1 (5 bases). The CDR3 totals 14 residues. Germline values: CDR1 SGHTA, CDR2 FQGNSA. V lost 1 base to trimming and J lost 12 bases, with 15 bases between them. Here the CDR3 reads CASSLGTGGKELFF. Written as DNA, the CDR3 is TGTGCCAGCAGCTTAGGGACGGGGGGTAAAGAACTGTTTTTT.